A single sample is the source of the 15 T cell receptor beta chains below, sequenced in a study of blood T cells in healthy people across ages. Sample-barcoded 5' priming and a J-beta primer mix drove a second PCR of roughly 7 to 11 cycles. In TCRdb, the 5' RACE reads were re-called with MiXCR into one record per CDR3 protein. The sample records about 1.8 million distinct CDR3 sequences, around half being singletons. Input material: blood. All receptors derive from a woman aged 40 to 49 in good health.

This clonotype was seen more than once but under ten times. This rearrangement joins TRBV9 to TRBJ2-7, with D possibly TRBD2 on 5 matching bases. Germline V gene sequence: CDR1 SGDLS, CDR2 YYNGEE. The CDR3 loop spans 15 amino acids. Trimming took 3 bases from V and 4 from J, leaving 17 bases between them. CDR3 protein: CASSGGGLATYEQYF. For the CDR3, the DNA is TGTGCCAGCAGCGGCGGCGGGCTAGCAACGTACGAGCAGTACTTC.

The chain recombines TRBV10-1 with TRBJ2-1, with 10 bases matching TRBD1. V shed 2 bases, J shed 7 bases, and the junction held 5 bases outside the gene matches. Germline V gene sequence: CDR1 WNHNN, CDR2 SYGVQD (reference sequence). The CDR3 length is 15 residues. The CDR3 is CASSEVGTGENEQFF. The CDR3 DNA reads TGCGCCAGCAGTGAGGTAGGGACAGGGGAAAATGAGCAGTTCTTC.

The chain uses TRBV29-1 and TRBJ2-7, with 8 nucleotides matching TRBD2. With V trimmed by 6 bases and J by 7 bases, 14 bases remained unmatched. The germline V gene encodes CDR1 SQVTM and CDR2 ANQGSEA. The CDR3 spans 14 residues. Here the CDR3 reads CSVRSRGEYNEQYF. In DNA, the CDR3 is TGCAGCGTCCGGTCGCGGGGGGAATACAATGAGCAGTACTTC.

Only a few counts were recorded for this clonotype. V is TRBV20-1 and J is TRBJ2-3; the D call may be TRBD1 or TRBD2 (5 bases each). Germline V gene data show CDR1 as DFQATT and CDR2 as SNEGSKA (reference sequence). V was pared by 4 bases and J by 3 bases, with 20 bases between. The CDR3 contains 16 residues. The CDR3 region has the DNA TGCAGTGCTATCCAGTTTGTTGGGGGTTCTACAGATACGCAGTATTTT. Amino acid sequence: CSAIQFVGGSTDTQYF.

The chain carries TRBV20-1 and TRBJ2-5, with D perhaps matching TRBD2 (5 bases). Germline V lookup: CDR1 DFQATT, CDR2 SNEGSKA (reference sequence). Trimming removed 1 base at V and 5 bases at J, with 17 bases between. This CDR3 region has 15 residues. This CDR3 is CSARVPAGLEETQYF. The CDR3 DNA is TGCAGTGCTAGAGTCCCCGCCGGACTGGAGGAGACCCAGTACTTC.

V gene TRBV9 combines with J gene TRBJ2-7, with D perhaps assigned TRBD1 or TRBD2 (6 bases each). With the DNA end fitting TRBJ2-5 better, the J assignment may be wrong. The CDR3 runs 15 residues. CDR1 is SGDLS and CDR2 is YYNGEE in the germline V gene. The CDR3 region is CASSVGGRGPETQYF. The CDR3 DNA is TGTGCCAGCAGCGTAGGGGGGCGGGGTCCAGAGACCCAGTACTTC.

The chain employs TRBV6-2 or TRBV6-3 and TRBJ2-4; D is possibly TRBD1 (6 bases). The CDR3 loop spans 12 amino acids. V lost 6 bases to trimming and J lost 13 bases, with 16 bases between them. CDR1 and CDR2 (germline): MNHEY, SVGEGT. The CDR3 loop is CASSYAPGHQYF. The CDR3 region has the DNA TGTGCCAGCAGCTACGCCCCGGGACACCAGTACTTC.

This chain links TRBV2 with TRBJ2-7; perhaps TRBD2 as D (6 bases). The CDR3 is 14 residues long. With 4 bases removed from V and 3 bases from J, the gap between germline ends came to 13 bases. Germline values: CDR1 SNHLY, CDR2 FYNNEI. CDR3: CASSAGGFLYEQYF. The CDR3 DNA is TGTGCCAGCAGTGCTGGGGGGTTCCTCTACGAGCAGTACTTC.

The CDR3 DNA reads TGCGCCAGCAGCCAGACAACGGCTGGAAACACCATATATTTT. Protein: CASSQTTAGNTIYF. The gene calls are TRBV4-3 and TRBJ1-3; no firm D call. V lost 3 bases and J lost 2, with 8 bases in between. Germline V gene data show CDR1 as LGHNA and CDR2 as YSLEER. This CDR3 is built from 14 residues.

The chain links TRBV29-1 to TRBJ2-5; D call uncertain. Germline V lookup: CDR1 SQVTM, CDR2 ANQGSEA. This CDR3 is 12 amino acids long. V lost 2 bases and J 12 bases, leaving 16 bases between the germline ends. In nucleotides, the CDR3 is TGCAGCGTTGAAACCTTAGGGATCTCGAAGTACTTC. Amino acids: CSVETLGISKYF.

This chain connects TRBV12-3 or TRBV12-4 to TRBJ2-1; D uncertain. CDR3 length: 13 amino acids. V lost 11 bases to trimming and J lost 3 bases, with 14 bases between them. The CDR3 reads CAVSSKVYNEQFF. The CDR3, as DNA: TGTGCCGTCTCTAGTAAGGTCTACAATGAGCAGTTCTTC.

There are a few counts of this clonotype. The chain employs TRBV20-1 and TRBJ2-5; 8 bases map to TRBD2. This CDR3 comprises 15 residues. Looked up from germline, CDR1 is DFQATT and CDR2 is SNEGSKA (reference sequence). Losses at the gene ends were 3 bases for V and 1 base for J; bases not matched to a gene: 7. Here the CDR3 reads CSASDPGTSQETQYF. The CDR3 bases are TGCAGTGCTAGTGATCCCGGGACTAGCCAAGAGACCCAGTACTTC.

The J gene is TRBJ2-3, the V gene TRBV20-1; 7 bases align to TRBD2. CDR1 and CDR2 (germline): DFQATT, SNEGSKA (reference sequence). V shed 0 bases, J shed 1 base, and the junction held 19 bases outside the gene matches. CDR3 size: 20 residues. CDR3 bases: TGCAGTGCTAGAGATCTGTCGTCGGCTAGCGGAGCACTAGGCACAGATACGCAGTATTTT. Encoded protein: CSARDLSSASGALGTDTQYF.

This clonotype occurred a few times. The chain couples TRBV27 to TRBJ1-4, with 8 bases identical to TRBD1. This CDR3 comprises 14 residues. Germline V gene lookup returns CDR1 MNHEY and CDR2 SMNVEV (reference sequence). Germline trimming cut 4 bases from V and 6 bases from J; bases unmatched to any gene: 4. CDR3 amino acids: CASSYQGAYEKLFF. CDR3 sequence (DNA): TGTGCCAGCAGTTACCAGGGGGCGTATGAAAAACTGTTTTTT.

This clonotype has a handful of counts. The V gene is TRBV18, the J gene TRBJ2-4; the match to TRBD1 covers 7 bases. V shed 0 bases, J shed 0 bases, and the junction held 11 bases outside the gene matches. There are 19 residues in the CDR3. Germline loops: CDR1 KGHSH, CDR2 LQKENI. The CDR3 spells CASSPPNRGQFGAKNIQYF. In DNA form, the CDR3 reads TGTGCCAGCTCACCACCGAATAGGGGGCAGTTTGGAGCCAAAAACATTCAGTACTTC.